This T cell receptor beta chain came from a study of control samples from healthy donors and cancer patients. Deletions cut 6 bases from V and 0 bases from J, with 6 bases between. The CDR3 consists of 13 residues. Germline values: CDR1 SNHLY, CDR2 FYNNEI. Profiling relied on immunoSEQ multiplex PCR, and the TCRdb table lists in-frame clones only, not all of them. The sample lists more than 95,000 clones; over 75% were seen once. This clone was recorded at least ten times. This same CDR3 is encoded by further DNA sequences in the sample. The genes are TRBV2 and TRBJ1-5, with no clear D. This receptor was taken from a young man in good health. What was sequenced was blood. The CDR3 region has the DNA TGTGCCAGCAGGGGATATAGCAATCAGCCCCAGCATTTT. This gives the protein CASRGYSNQPQHF. The full variable domain, with the rest looked up from reference TRBV2 and TRBJ1-5, is EPEVTQTPSHQVTQMGQEVILRCVPISNHLYFYWYRQILGQKVEFLVSFYNNEISEKSEIFDDQFSVERPDGSNFTLKIRSTKLEDSAMYFCASRGYSNQPQHFGDGTRLSIL.